The TCR beta chain described here comes from a study of cytomegalovirus exposure and HLA in healthy donors. General study results and limits: Other equally common chains were less clonally expanded than HLA-associated TCR beta chains, a later analysis showed.

Everyone who donated was a healthy bone marrow donor. CDR1 is SGHTA and CDR2 is FQGNSA in the germline V gene. The CDR3 loop spans 16 amino acids. Deletions cut 1 base from V and 0 bases from J, with 11 bases between. Primers: 60 Vbeta forward and 13 Jbeta reverse. Using immunoSEQ multiplex PCR, the repertoire was profiled, and TCRdb retains in-frame clones only, with some absent. The profile shows over 85,000 clones, more than 70% of them singletons. In regard to this clone: Its antigen is as yet unknown.

This clonotype was sampled from a female donor in good health and CMV-seronegative. The sequenced sample consisted of PBMCs. The chain is built from TRBV7-2 and TRBJ2-3, with TRBD2 as a possible D gene (6 bases). The CDR3 loop reads CASSLGASASTDTQYF. Here the CDR3 DNA reads TGTGCCAGCAGCTTAGGGGCTAGCGCGAGCACAGATACGCAGTATTTT.